The text below deals with one T cell receptor (beta chain). This clone is a singleton in its sample. The antigen it recognizes is unknown. No base quality values were provided; no much bigger clone lies one nucleotide off. The donors were healthy, HIV-negative adults who had no recently reported acute infections or vaccinations. Only Caucasian adults living in Nashville, Tennessee, USA were represented among the donors. CD4+ T cells were enriched through magnetic negative selection, after which naive cells were positively selected on CD45RA and the remaining negative fraction served as the memory subset. Blood was obtained by leukapheresis, after which PBMCs were separated by Ficoll-Histopaque density gradient centrifugation and cryopreserved in liquid nitrogen vapor phase. Purity and quantity of every magnetically sorted T cell population were checked by analytical flow cytometry. Each sorted fraction had its genomic DNA isolated and then quantified by UV absorbance on a Nanodrop 2000c.

These data come from a study of shared clonotypes between healthy human individuals (dated by TCRdb to about 2020). Concerning the study at large: The cohort included three men and a couple of women between 18 and 49 years of age. For each donor, CD4 naive and CD4 memory were each run on three plates, CD8 naive on two plates, and CD8 memory on one plate. To estimate repertoire size and how much clonotype sharing occurs between individuals, the study deeply sequenced the blood TCR repertoires of five healthy adults. Different laboratories and diverse techniques were used to prepare libraries and sequence TCR repertoires, to increase sequencing depth and limit assay-specific biases. Between about 0.9 and 8.9 billion PBMCs per donor were obtained by leukapheresis. Study-wide findings and limitations: Compared with non-shared clonotypes, the clonotypes found in all four sorted-subset donors had higher generation probabilities. Only blood was sampled, and tissue TCR repertoires likely differ from those in blood. Naive subsets generally had larger estimated clonotype richness than memory subsets. Even with the large sequencing depth, rarefaction of the sorted-subset datasets indicated that sequencing was incomplete. Across a few donors, approximately 4.9% of naive CD4, around 3.3% of naive CD8, 2% to 2.5% of memory CD4, and approximately 0.42% of memory CD8 clonotypes were shared. The genetic and exposure-history diversity represented was limited by the small number of donors. Pairwise subsampling indicated that sequencing depth was expected to affect the degree of clonotype sharing among donors.

TCR CDR3 regions were amplified from genomic DNA by multiplex PCR using the deep immunoSEQ assay. Extracted genomic DNA from each cell subset was spread evenly across all wells of several immunoSEQ 96-well plates, with each plate serving as a replicate. Each replicate PCR for sorted subsets received approximately 220 ng genomic DNA, equal to 30,000 or so T cell genomes. The purified libraries were quantified using a Qubit 3.0 fluorometer, sized with a Bioanalyzer 2100, and then quantified again using the KAPA Library Quantification kit. Every immunoSEQ 96-well plate was sequenced on a separate single-read 150-cycle Illumina NextSeq 550 flow cell. The original pipeline was this. Because the immunoSEQ output held only junctional sequences and lacked quality scores, the filtering could not match the filtering applied to full-length reads. Sequences were annotated with PyIR, a Python wrapper for IgBLAST v1.9, and V/J genes and CDR3 were assigned using IMGT germline references. Reads with weak V/J assignments (E-value above 1e-6), missing CDR3, stop codons, out-of-frame junctions, or ambiguous translated residues were removed. A V3J clonotype was defined by an identical inferred V gene, J gene, and CDR3 amino acid sequence. Percentage overlap between repertoires was calculated by dividing the number of shared unique clonotypes by the size of the smaller repertoire. RTK rarefaction, the Chao1 estimator, and Recon v2.1 estimates of unobserved clonotypes were used to assess repertoire richness. OLGA was used to compute generation probabilities for all TCRbeta clonotypes that the gDNA method yielded from a handful of donors. Drawn from immuneACCESS, this table holds only the in-frame rearrangements with V and J called that TCRdb kept. Clones are partly lost; checked studies trace under half to an unresolved V gene and leave the rest unexplained. V, J and clone size derive from that table, while D and trimming were established from the DNA sequence. The sample table records around 1 million clones; around 80% of these occur just once. The biggest ten clones account for roughly 1.5% of the sample.

As encoded in the germline V gene, CDR1 is SGHRS while CDR2 is YFSETQ. V trim: 4 bases; J trim: 4 bases; unmatched bases: 7. Reading from cysteine to phenylalanine, the CDR3 counts 15 amino acids. Only CDR3 DNA is held: 45 bases, read in frame from base 1. The rearranged chain carries TRBV5-1 and TRBJ2-7; 11 middle bases align to TRBD2. The clonotype originates from a man between 18 and 29 years old in good health. Sequencing input: memory CD4+ T cells sorted from blood. Per the publication, the cell subset or site label means: CD45RA-negative fraction. The CDR3 sequence is CASSGSGGARYEQYF. The DNA sequence follows: TGCGCCAGCAGCGGTAGCGGGGGGGCCAGGTACGAGCAGTACTTC.